The 17 T cell receptor beta chains reported below all come from one sample, sequenced in a study of blood T cell repertoires in COVID-19. The method was immunoSEQ multiplex PCR; TCRdb's version includes in-frame clones alone and lacks a portion of them. This sample has over 150,000 clones, with roughly four fifths found just once. The sequencing sample was made of peripheral blood. Receptors originate from a woman between 45 and 60 years old with acute or convalescent COVID-19.

This clone was recorded only once. The chain carries TRBV5-5 and TRBJ2-1; 9 bases fit TRBD2. Germline V gene lookup returns CDR1 SGHKS and CDR2 YYEKEE (reference sequence). V dropped 5 bases and J dropped 0; count of bases not matched to a gene: 3. The CDR3 extends over 15 amino acids. The CDR3 protein is CASRAAGGSYNEQFF. CDR3 bases: TGTGCCAGCAGAGCAGCGGGGGGCTCCTACAATGAGCAGTTCTTC.

This clone has only one observation. V and J are TRBV7-2 and TRBJ2-5, with 9 bases matching TRBD2. Germline CDR1 is SGHTA and CDR2 is FQGNSA. The CDR3 runs 16 residues. V lost 1 base to trimming and J lost 5 bases; unmatched junction nucleotides: 8. This CDR3 reads CASSLESSGIVETQYF. The CDR3 DNA sequence: TGTGCCAGCAGCTTAGAGTCTAGCGGGATAGTGGAGACCCAGTACTTC. Full variable domain (rest looked up from reference TRBV7-2 and TRBJ2-5): GAGVSQSPSNKVTEKGKDVELRCDPISGHTALYWYRQSLGQGLEFLIYFQGNSAPDKSGLPSDRFSAERTGGSVSTLTIQRTQQEDSAVYLCASSLESSGIVETQYFGPGTRLLVL.

In this sample, this clone turned up once. This chain joins TRBV6-5 and TRBJ1-2; 7 bases map to TRBD1. The CDR3 contains 13 residues. Germline V lookup: CDR1 MNHEY, CDR2 SVGAGI. Losses at the gene ends were 7 bases for V and 11 bases for J; bases not matched to a gene: 13. This chain's CDR3 is CASTLGDSAFYTF. The CDR3 nucleotides are TGTGCCAGCACCCTAGGGGACAGCGCCTTTTACACCTTC.

This clone was seen a few times. The rearrangement links TRBV14 to TRBJ1-1; D unresolved. This CDR3 is built from 16 residues. The V gene lost 0 bases and the J gene lost 4 bases, with 15 bases spanning the gap. CDR1 and CDR2 from the germline V gene are SGHDN and FVKESK. CDR3 loop: CASSQDYGVGGTEAFF. The CDR3 DNA sequence: TGTGCCAGCAGCCAAGATTACGGGGTGGGAGGCACTGAAGCTTTCTTT.

The chain carries TRBV28 and TRBJ1-1; maybe TRBD1 (5 bases). CDR3 size: 14 residues. The V and J ends lost 4 bases and 0 bases respectively, with 9 bases between them. Germline values: CDR1 MDHEN, CDR2 SYDVKM. As DNA, the CDR3 is TGTGCCAGCAGTTCGGCAGGGCTGAACACTGAAGCTTTCTTT. Translated: CASSSAGLNTEAFF.

The genes are TRBV5-1 and TRBJ1-4, with D perhaps TRBD1 (5 bases). CDR3 length: 11 residues. Trimming took 4 bases from V and 8 from J, leaving 6 bases between them. Germline V CDR1 and CDR2: SGHRS, YFSETQ. CDR3 region: CASSGQEKLFF. In DNA form, the CDR3 reads TGCGCCAGCAGCGGACAAGAAAAACTGTTTTTT.

In DNA form, the CDR3 reads TGTGCCAGCAGCTCCGAGCGGACAGATACGCAGTATTTT. It translates to CASSSERTDTQYF. The genes are TRBV7-9 and TRBJ2-3; possibly TRBD2 for D (5 bases). The V end lost 4 bases, the J end lost 3 bases, and 8 bases lay between the germline ends. Looked up from germline, CDR1 is SEHNR and CDR2 is FQNEAQ (reference sequence). The CDR3 spans 13 residues.

The CDR3 coding sequence is TGTGCCTCGACAGCTACGAACACCGGGGAGCTGTTTTTT. Encoded protein: CASTATNTGELFF. The V call is TRBV5-3, the J call TRBJ2-2, with D perhaps matching TRBD1 (5 bases). TRBV5-3 is assigned to the ORF class and has an uncertain function. The CDR3 covers 13 residues. Trimming took 10 bases from V and 0 from J, leaving 10 bases between them.

The chain couples TRBV11-2 to TRBJ2-7, with 9 bases that match TRBD1. The J segment lost 3 bases and the V segment lost 6 bases, leaving 6 bases of the junction unmatched. The V gene's germline CDR1 is SGHAT and CDR2 FQNNGV. The CDR3 runs to 14 residues. CDR3 sequence reads: CASSSDRGIYEQYF. CDR3 nucleotides: TGTGCCAGCAGTTCGGACAGGGGAATCTACGAGCAGTACTTC.

V usage is TRBV12-3 or TRBV12-4 and J usage is TRBJ2-7, with D maybe TRBD2 (6 bases). The CDR3 is 13 residues long. Trimming cost V 5 bases and J 7 bases, with 15 bases left between them. CDR3 DNA sequence: TGTGCCAGCAGTGGGGACGGGAGTGGGGAGCAGTACTTC. Translating gives CASSGDGSGEQYF.

The chain carries TRBV5-5 and TRBJ1-4; 11 nucleotides agree with TRBD1. The CDR3 is 18 amino acids. Germline CDR1 and CDR2: SGHKS and YYEKEE (reference sequence). V gave up 4 bases and J gave up 7 bases; unmatched junction bases: 15. The CDR3 is CASSRDGQGALFGEKLFF. CDR3 in DNA: TGTGCCAGCAGCCGTGATGGACAGGGGGCTCTATTCGGTGAAAAACTGTTTTTT.

This clone was seen only a few times. In DNA form, the CDR3 reads TGTGCCACCAGTCCAGGGGGGAGTGAAGCTTTCTTT. Translation gives CATSPGGSEAFF. The chain uses TRBV24-1 and TRBJ1-1; TRBD1 agrees at 7 bases. The CDR3 length is 12 residues. CDR1 and CDR2 from the germline V gene are KGHDR and SFDVKD. V lost 6 bases and J lost 7; bases outside the gene matches: 4.

This clone was counted only a few times. The V gene is TRBV28, the J gene TRBJ1-2; no clear D gene. The CDR3 is made up of 11 amino acids. The germline CDR1 and CDR2 sequences are MDHEN and SYDVKM. With 10 bases removed from V and 6 bases from J, the gap between germline ends came to 12 bases. CDR3 in DNA: TGTGCCATACCAATCGGAGATGGCTACACCTTC. Protein: CAIPIGDGYTF.

The V and J genes are TRBV30 and TRBJ1-2; 8 bases match TRBD1. The CDR3 sequence is 14 residues long. After removal of 3 bases from V and 2 bases from J, the junction contained 5 bases not matched to a gene. In germline, CDR1 is GTSNPN, CDR2 SVGIG (reference sequence). CDR3 in amino acids: CAWSGQGTNYGYTF. In nucleotides, the CDR3 is TGTGCCTGGAGCGGACAGGGCACGAACTATGGCTACACCTTC.

V gene TRBV11-3 combines with J gene TRBJ2-1; D might be TRBD2 (7 bases). The CDR3 has 14 residues. The V end lost 4 bases, the J end lost 9 bases, and 16 bases lay between the germline ends. Germline lookup yields CDR1 SGHNT and CDR2 YENEEA. CDR3 in DNA: TGTGCCAGCAGCTACCATGCGGGGGCTTTTGAGCAGTTCTTC. It translates to CASSYHAGAFEQFF.

The chain joins TRBV3-1 (or the pseudogene TRBV3-2) to TRBJ1-2; 8 bases line up with TRBD1. The V gene end was trimmed by 5 bases and the J gene end by 8 bases; junction bases not matched to a gene: 16. This CDR3 contains 16 residues. Germline CDR1 reads LGHDT; CDR2 reads YNNKEL (reference sequence). The DNA for the CDR3 is TGTGCCAGCAGCGAACACGCTGGACAGGGACTATCCGGCTACACCTTC. Translation: CASSEHAGQGLSGYTF.

The rearrangement links TRBV7-2 to TRBJ1-1; a possible D gene is TRBD1 (6 bases). Germline values: CDR1 SGHTA, CDR2 FQGNSA. The CDR3 totals 14 residues. V lost 4 bases to trimming and J lost 2 bases, with 11 bases between them. CDR3 nucleotide sequence: TGTGCCAGCAGCTCGCAGGGGAGAAACACTGAAGCTTTCTTT. Translating it yields CASSSQGRNTEAFF.